This passage covers 18 T cell receptor beta chains from one sample sequenced in a study of CD4 T cells in relation to SARS-CoV-2 and coronaviruses. Sequencing was performed with immunoSEQ multiplex PCR; in TCRdb, only in-frame clones are kept and a portion is missing. The sample lists about 35,000 clones, 77% occurring once. These receptors lack a known antigen. Sequencing was done on a sample of memory CD4+ T cells from PBMCs, cultured in vitro. These receptor sequences come from an adult with COVID-19.

This clone was found a few times. This chain links TRBV4-2 with TRBJ1-5; D gene uncertain. The CDR3 extends over 13 amino acids. V was cut by 0 bases and J by 7 bases, with 7 bases left in between. In germline, CDR1 is LGHNA, CDR2 YNFKEQ. In DNA form, the CDR3 reads TGTGCCAGCAGCCAAGATCGGGAGCAGCCCCAGCATTTT. It translates to CASSQDREQPQHF.

This chain joins TRBV7-7 and TRBJ2-1; D possibly corresponds to TRBD2 (6 bases). Germline V gives CDR1 SSHAT, CDR2 FNYEAQ (reference sequence). V was pared by 5 bases and J by 3 bases, with 35 bases between. The CDR3 is 22 amino acids. Here the CDR3 DNA reads TGTGCCAGCAGCCGCACTCCAATTCTCACCCTACGGGCGGGAAAGAACTACAATGAGCAGTTCTTC. This translates into CASSRTPILTLRAGKNYNEQFF.

V usage is TRBV5-1 and J usage is TRBJ2-3; 13 nucleotides agree with TRBD2. CDR3 size: 18 residues. Germline CDR1 SGHRS, CDR2 YFSETQ. V shed 0 bases and J 6 bases; nucleotides not matched to a gene: 10. CDR3 region: CASSLVGVGTSGADTQYF. Written as DNA, the CDR3 is TGCGCCAGCAGCTTGGTGGGGGTCGGGACTAGCGGGGCGGATACGCAGTATTTT.

J is TRBJ2-1 and V is TRBV15; TRBD1 matches at 8 bases. The CDR3 covers 17 residues. Germline loops: CDR1 LNHNV, CDR2 YYDKDF (reference sequence). After removal of 5 bases from V and 6 bases from J, the junction contained 15 bases not matched to a gene. The chain's CDR3 is CATSGNRTGRLGNEQFF. The CDR3 region has the DNA TGTGCCACCAGCGGTAATAGGACAGGGCGTTTAGGCAATGAGCAGTTCTTC.

CDR3 sequence (DNA): TGTGCCATCAGTGATCAGGGGGTGGAGACCCAGTACTTC. As protein: CAISDQGVETQYF. The V gene is TRBV10-3, the J gene TRBJ2-5; 7 bases are shared with TRBD1. This CDR3 is built from 13 residues. J gave up 5 bases and V 3 bases, and 3 bases lay outside the gene matches. Germline V gene sequence: CDR1 ENHRY, CDR2 SYGVKD.

The rearrangement joins TRBV5-1 to TRBJ2-3; 14 nucleotides align to TRBD2. This CDR3 has 15 amino acids. The V gene end was trimmed by 3 bases and the J gene end by 5 bases; junction bases not matched to a gene: 2. The germline CDR1 and CDR2 sequences are SGHRS and YFSETQ. The CDR3: CASSSGTSGRDTQYF. CDR3 in DNA: TGCGCCAGCAGCTCCGGGACTAGCGGGAGAGATACGCAGTATTTT.

The gene calls are TRBV5-1 and TRBJ2-1; TRBD2 matches at 7 bases. This CDR3 is built from 17 residues. CDR1 and CDR2 (germline): SGHRS, YFSETQ. J was trimmed by 0 bases and V by 1 base; bases with no gene match: 7. In DNA form, the CDR3 reads TGCGCCAGCAGCTTGTTTCTCGGCGGGAGCTCCTACAATGAGCAGTTCTTC. It translates to CASSLFLGGSSYNEQFF.

The J gene is TRBJ1-3, the V gene TRBV7-2; D unresolved. V lost 3 bases and J lost 4, with 7 bases in between. Looked up from germline, CDR1 is SGHTA and CDR2 is FQGNSA. There are 13 residues in the CDR3. Here the CDR3 DNA reads TGTGCCAGCAGCTTGACCCGCGGAAACACCATATATTTT. This encodes CASSLTRGNTIYF.

This clone was seen a few times. The chain joins TRBV28 to TRBJ1-2; D not certain. V was trimmed by 5 bases and J by 4 bases, leaving 5 bases between them. In germline, CDR1 is MDHEN, CDR2 SYDVKM. This CDR3 spans 11 amino acids. The CDR3 coding sequence is TGTGCCAGCAGTCTGACCTATGGCTACACCTTC. Translated: CASSLTYGYTF.

This clone came up once. The chain employs TRBV7-9 and TRBJ2-3; no clear D. The CDR3 loop spans 11 amino acids. Germline lookup yields CDR1 SEHNR and CDR2 FQNEAQ (reference sequence). V lost 5 bases, J lost 2 bases, and 2 bases lay in between. CDR3 in amino acids: CASSPTDTQYF. CDR3 coding DNA: TGTGCCAGCAGCCCCACAGATACGCAGTATTTT.

V gene TRBV3-1 (or the pseudogene TRBV3-2) combines with J gene TRBJ2-5; D remains ambiguous. Germline-derived CDR1 and CDR2 are LGHDT and YNNKEL (reference sequence). Trimming shortened V by 1 base and J by 5 bases, and 8 bases separated the two germline ends. The CDR3 is 13 amino acids. The CDR3 loop reads CASSQAGGETQYF. The CDR3, as DNA: TGTGCCAGCAGCCAAGCGGGTGGCGAGACCCAGTACTTC.

The rearrangement joins TRBV30 to TRBJ2-2; D call uncertain. Germline V gene lookup returns CDR1 GTSNPN and CDR2 SVGIG (reference sequence). Deletions cut 4 bases from V and 6 bases from J, with 3 bases between. The CDR3 is 10 residues long. CDR3 coding DNA: TGTGCCTGGAATTCCGGGGAGCTGTTTTTT. Its translation is CAWNSGELFF.

This clone was picked up one time. CDR3 nucleotides: TGTGCCAGCAGTTACTCGCCGGGACTAGCGGGAGTTGAGCAGTTCTTC. Protein sequence: CASSYSPGLAGVEQFF. The chain carries TRBV6-2 or TRBV6-3 and TRBJ2-1, with 14 bases lining up with TRBD2. The trim removed 0 bases at V and 9 bases at J, leaving 4 bases unmatched. The length of the CDR3 is 16 residues. Germline V gene data show CDR1 as MNHEY and CDR2 as SVGEGT.

This clone appeared a single time. The chain recombines TRBV7-9 with TRBJ2-1; the match to TRBD1 covers 9 bases. CDR1 is SEHNR, CDR2 FQNEAQ, per germline (reference sequence). Trimming at V came to 4 bases and at J to 6 bases, leaving 19 bases not matched to a gene. The CDR3 covers 19 residues. In DNA form, the CDR3 reads TGTGCCAGCAGCTCCCGACAGGGGGTATTGGCGGGACCCTCCAATGAGCAGTTCTTC. Protein sequence: CASSSRQGVLAGPSNEQFF.

This clone was counted a single time. The chain combines TRBV3-1 (or the pseudogene TRBV3-2) with TRBJ2-5; D is perhaps TRBD2 (5 bases). CDR3 length: 11 residues. Trimming stripped 6 bases from V and 5 bases from J, with 7 bases between. Germline CDR1 and CDR2: LGHDT and YNNKEL (reference sequence). In DNA, the CDR3 is TGTGCCAGCAGGAGGGTCGAGACCCAGTACTTC. It specifies CASRRVETQYF.

The rearrangement links TRBV10-3 to TRBJ1-6; D uncertain. Trimming removed 2 bases at V and 1 base at J, with 3 bases between. Germline V gene data show CDR1 as ENHRY and CDR2 as SYGVKD. The CDR3 spans 14 residues. The CDR3 DNA is TGTGCCATCAGTGAGGGGTCCTATAATTCACCCCTCCACTTT. Translated: CAISEGSYNSPLHF.

The gene calls are TRBV7-3 and TRBJ2-3, with 9 positions matching TRBD1. CDR3 length: 14 residues. V was pared by 5 bases and J by 4 bases, with 4 bases of the junction left unmatched. Germline V gene data show CDR1 as SGHTA and CDR2 as FQGTGA. CDR3 nucleotide sequence: TGTGCCAGCAGCCTGGACAGGGGAGCAGATACGCAGTATTTT. Protein: CASSLDRGADTQYF. Full variable domain (missing parts from reference TRBV7-3 and TRBJ2-3): GAGVSQTPSNKVTEKGKYVELRCDPISGHTALYWYRQSLGQGPEFLIYFQGTGAADDSGLPNDRFFAVRPEGSVSTLKIQRTERGDSAVYLCASSLDRGADTQYFGPGTRLTVL.

In nucleotides, the CDR3 is TGTGCCAGCAGTTACTCGGGCGGGGGGCTTAAAGATACGCAGTATTTT. This encodes CASSYSGGGLKDTQYF. This rearrangement joins TRBV6-6 to TRBJ2-3; 8 bases match TRBD2. V was clipped by 0 bases and J by 5 bases; unmatched bases: 7. This CDR3 is built from 16 residues. The germline V gene encodes CDR1 MNHNY and CDR2 SVGAGI (reference sequence).